One and the same sample provided the 9 T cell receptor beta chains below, sequenced in a study of cytomegalovirus exposure and HLA in healthy donors. Produced via immunoSEQ multiplex PCR; TCRdb's table is partial and in-frame only. The data contain some 250,000 clones, roughly 91% of them seen just once; the ten biggest clones take up just over 3%. Sequenced sample: PBMCs. The receptor source for this set is a woman in her thirties in good health and CMV-seronegative.

The rearrangement joins TRBV27 to TRBJ2-3, with unresolved D. There are 14 residues in the CDR3. Germline V gives CDR1 MNHEY, CDR2 SMNVEV (reference sequence). Trimming removed 7 bases from V and 2 bases from J, with 13 bases in between. DNA for the CDR3: TGTGCCAGCACCCCAGCCCCACTCACAGATACGCAGTATTTT. Translating gives CASTPAPLTDTQYF.

J is TRBJ2-5 and V is TRBV11-2, with D unclear. V was clipped by 4 bases and J by 11 bases, with 23 bases between them. The CDR3 totals 15 residues. Germline V gene lookup returns CDR1 SGHAT and CDR2 FQNNGV. The CDR3 spells CASSYSYGDKGQQYF. The DNA for the CDR3 is TGTGCCAGCAGCTACTCCTATGGGGATAAAGGCCAACAGTACTTC.

This rearrangement joins TRBV15 to TRBJ2-3; D gene ambiguous. Trimming left V 0 bases short and J 8 bases short, with 9 bases between. The CDR3 spans 13 residues. Germline V lookup: CDR1 LNHNV, CDR2 YYDKDF (reference sequence). CDR3 in DNA: TGTGCCACCAGCAGAGATCGTCGCGGTACGCAGTATTTT. Translated, it gives CATSRDRRGTQYF. Variable domain in full (rest from reference TRBV15 and TRBJ2-3): DAMVIQNPRYQVTQFGKPVTLSCSQTLNHNVMYWYQQKSSQAPKLLFHYYDKDFNNEADTPDNFQSRRPNTSFCFLDIRSPGLGDTAMYLCATSRDRRGTQYFGPGTRLTVL.

The rearrangement uses TRBV27 and TRBJ2-3, with D uncertain. Germline V lookup: CDR1 MNHEY, CDR2 SMNVEV (reference sequence). V dropped 3 bases and J dropped 2 bases, with 6 bases sitting between them. This CDR3 region has 13 residues. CDR3 DNA sequence: TGTGCCAGCAGTTTGAGAGACACAGATACGCAGTATTTT. This codes for CASSLRDTDTQYF.

The genes are TRBV11-2 and TRBJ2-7; TRBD2 matches 8 bases. Germline CDR1 reads SGHAT; CDR2 reads FQNNGV. The CDR3 sequence is 19 residues long. Germline trimming cut 5 bases from V and 3 bases from J; bases unmatched to any gene: 21. Here the CDR3 reads CASSPRGALRAGDNYEQYF. CDR3 in DNA: TGTGCCAGCAGCCCGAGAGGGGCCCTGCGAGCGGGGGATAACTACGAGCAGTACTTC.

V and J are TRBV28 and TRBJ2-1; 7 bases agree with TRBD2. This CDR3 spans 16 amino acids. V was pared by 2 bases and J by 6 bases, with 10 bases of the junction left unmatched. The germline V gene encodes CDR1 MDHEN and CDR2 SYDVKM. As DNA, the CDR3 is TGTGCCAGCAGTTTAGGCTCAGGGCGGGGGTTCAATGAGCAGTTCTTC. Translating gives CASSLGSGRGFNEQFF.

V gene TRBV11-2 combines with J gene TRBJ2-1, with 11 bases identical to TRBD2. This CDR3 has 16 amino acids. Germline V CDR1 and CDR2: SGHAT, FQNNGV. The ends lost 2 bases at V and 2 bases at J; junction bases unmatched: 2. The CDR3 region is CASSLLLAGAYNEQFF. DNA of the CDR3: TGTGCCAGCAGCTTATTACTAGCGGGAGCCTACAATGAGCAGTTCTTC.

The rearrangement uses TRBV18 and TRBJ1-2; 9 bases map to TRBD1. Germline V lookup: CDR1 KGHSH, CDR2 LQKENI. CDR3 size: 14 residues. The J segment lost 6 bases and the V segment lost 1 base, leaving 3 bases of the junction unmatched. The CDR3 reads CASSPRDRGDGYTF. For the CDR3, the DNA is TGTGCCAGCTCACCACGAGACAGGGGGGATGGCTACACCTTC.

The chain links TRBV6-1 to TRBJ2-7; D gene ambiguous. CDR3 size: 15 residues. Germline V gene sequence: CDR1 MNHNS, CDR2 SASEGT. Trimming pared 4 bases from V and 4 bases from J, leaving 17 bases between. Written as DNA, the CDR3 is TGTGCCAGCAGTGCCTCGGGTTCGTCGGTGTACGAGCAGTACTTC. Protein sequence: CASSASGSSVYEQYF.